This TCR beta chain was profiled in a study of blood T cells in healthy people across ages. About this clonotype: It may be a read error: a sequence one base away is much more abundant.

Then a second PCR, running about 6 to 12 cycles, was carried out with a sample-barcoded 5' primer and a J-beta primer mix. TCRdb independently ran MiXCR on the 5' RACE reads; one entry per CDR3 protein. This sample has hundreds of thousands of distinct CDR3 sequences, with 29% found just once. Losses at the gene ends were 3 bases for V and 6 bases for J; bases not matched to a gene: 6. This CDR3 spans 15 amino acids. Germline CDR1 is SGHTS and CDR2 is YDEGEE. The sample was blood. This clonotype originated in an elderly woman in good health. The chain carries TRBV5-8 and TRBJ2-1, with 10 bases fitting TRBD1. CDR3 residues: CASSWGQGRRNEQFF. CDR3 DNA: TGTGCCAGCAGCTGGGGACAGGGGCGACGCAATGAGCAGTTCTTC.